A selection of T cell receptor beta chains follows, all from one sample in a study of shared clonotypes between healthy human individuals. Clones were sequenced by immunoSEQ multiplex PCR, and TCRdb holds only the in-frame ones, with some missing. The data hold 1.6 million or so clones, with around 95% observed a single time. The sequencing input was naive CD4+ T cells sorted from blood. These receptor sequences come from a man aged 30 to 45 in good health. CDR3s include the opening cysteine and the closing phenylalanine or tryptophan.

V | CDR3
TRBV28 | CASIAGAGWGYTF
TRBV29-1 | CSVNGGTGELFF
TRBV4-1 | CASSQDPGGRTYEQYF
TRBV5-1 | CASSHKGLAEGLTQYF
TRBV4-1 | CASSQDGRGTEAFF
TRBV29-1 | CSVGAGWGMNTEAFF
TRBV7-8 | CASSRGRADTGELFF
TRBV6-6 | CASSFPPDSYNEQFF
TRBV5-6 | CASSRGERETQYF
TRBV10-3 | CAIESGETTGELFF